The 26 T cell receptor beta chains in this list originate from one sample, sequenced in a study of spatial heterogeneity in lung cancer. In TCRdb, the 5' RACE reads were re-called with MiXCR into one record per CDR3 protein. The sample has 60,000 to 80,000 distinct CDR3 sequences; roughly 15% are singletons. Time point indicated: sample taken at primary tumor resection. Sequencing of whole RNA from tumor, nontumor lung or frozen PBMC involved no sorting. The source was PBMCs, collected at surgery. The source of these receptors is a male donor with early-stage non-small cell lung cancer.

The V call is TRBV12-3 or TRBV12-4, the J call TRBJ2-5, with TRBD1 matching 8 bases. This CDR3 region has 15 residues. The V segment lost 3 bases and the J segment 4 bases; nucleotides outside the gene matches: 7. This CDR3 is CASSLDRETAETQYF. The DNA for the CDR3 is TGTGCCAGCAGTTTGGACAGGGAAACGGCAGAGACCCAGTACTTC.

The V and J genes are TRBV29-1 and TRBJ1-1; D not certain. The length of the CDR3 is 11 residues. V shed 5 bases and J shed 8 bases, with 12 bases lying between them. Germline V CDR1 and CDR2: SQVTM, ANQGSEA. The CDR3 reads CSVRPAEEAFF. The CDR3 DNA reads as TGCAGCGTTCGGCCAGCAGAGGAAGCTTTCTTT.

The CDR3 DNA reads as TGCAGCGTGGCCATAGGGACACCCCAAGAGACCCAGTACTTC. Translated: CSVAIGTPQETQYF. The rearrangement joins TRBV29-1 to TRBJ2-5, with a tentative D call TRBD1 (6 bases). The germline V gene encodes CDR1 SQVTM and CDR2 ANQGSEA. With 6 bases removed from V and 1 base from J, the gap between germline ends came to 15 bases. CDR3 size: 14 residues.

This clonotype has ten or more counts. The rearrangement joins TRBV24-1 to TRBJ2-2, with D perhaps assigned TRBD1 or TRBD2 (5 bases each). The germline V gene has CDR1 KGHDR and CDR2 SFDVKD. Trimming pared 8 bases from V and 6 bases from J, leaving 9 bases between. CDR3 length: 12 residues. CDR3: CATNGGAGELFF. CDR3 in DNA: TGTGCCACCAATGGGGGAGCCGGGGAGCTGTTTTTT.

This clonotype was seen many times. V gene TRBV28 combines with J gene TRBJ2-7; 8 nucleotides align to TRBD1. J gave up 4 bases and V 8 bases, and 16 bases lay outside the gene matches. CDR3 length equals 16 residues. Germline CDR1 is MDHEN and CDR2 is SYDVKM. The CDR3 sequence: CASGFYGQGRGYEQYF. The CDR3 DNA is TGTGCCAGCGGGTTTTATGGACAGGGACGGGGATACGAGCAGTACTTC.

The V and J genes are TRBV5-1 and TRBJ1-1; 7 bases fit TRBD1. CDR3 length: 13 residues. V shed 4 bases, J shed 3 bases, and the junction held 3 bases outside the gene matches. From germline, CDR1 is SGHRS and CDR2 YFSETQ. The chain's CDR3 is CASSTGVYTEAFF. The CDR3 DNA sequence: TGCGCCAGCAGCACAGGGGTGTACACTGAAGCTTTCTTT.

In its sample, this clonotype was seen a few times. V is TRBV7-2 and J is TRBJ1-6; 8 bases align to TRBD1. The V segment lost 8 bases and the J segment 10 bases; nucleotides outside the gene matches: 7. The CDR3 loop spans 13 amino acids. Germline CDR1 and CDR2: SGHTA and FQGNSA. CDR3 in DNA: TGTGCCAGCGGACAGGGCCGGGGCTCACCCCTCCACTTT. Translating gives CASGQGRGSPLHF.

The chain couples TRBV5-1 to TRBJ2-3; 9 nucleotides match TRBD1. This CDR3 comprises 15 residues. The V segment lost 2 bases and the J segment 3 bases; nucleotides outside the gene matches: 4. CDR1 SGHRS and CDR2 YFSETQ come from the germline V gene. As DNA, the CDR3 is TGCGCCAGCAGCTTTGGGGGACAGGGAACAGATACGCAGTATTTT. Its translation: CASSFGGQGTDTQYF.

Ten or more counts support this clonotype. V and J are TRBV4-2 and TRBJ1-6, with D unclear. The germline V gene has CDR1 LGHNA and CDR2 YNFKEQ. The CDR3 has 16 amino acids. The germline V and J ends were trimmed by 0 bases and 6 bases, with 12 bases remaining between them. CDR3 in DNA: TGTGCCAGCAGCCAAGATGAGCTGTCGGTTAATTCACCCCTCCACTTT. It translates to CASSQDELSVNSPLHF.

The chain combines TRBV19 with TRBJ1-2, with D maybe TRBD1 (6 bases). Trimming removed 0 bases at V and 2 bases at J, with 16 bases between. Germline V CDR1 and CDR2: LNHDA, SQIVND (reference sequence). The CDR3 is 17 amino acids. Here the CDR3 DNA reads TGTGCCAGTAGTATAGATGGAAACAGGGCTTTCAACTATGGCTACACCTTC. The encoded protein is CASSIDGNRAFNYGYTF. Together with reference TRBV19 and TRBJ1-2, the CDR3 gives the full variable domain: DGGITQSPKYLFRKEGQNVTLSCEQNLNHDAMYWYRQDPGQGLRLIYYSQIVNDFQKGDIAEGYSVSREKKESFPLTVTSAQKNPTAFYLCASSIDGNRAFNYGYTFGSGTRLTVV.

The table lists this clonotype with a few counts. This chain links TRBV20-1 with TRBJ1-3; D perhaps matches TRBD1 (5 bases). This CDR3 comprises 16 residues. Per germline, CDR1 DFQATT and CDR2 SNEGSKA (reference sequence). V was shortened by 0 bases and J by 8 bases, with 20 bases between the two germline ends. This CDR3 is CSARDGSRGAGDTIYF. CDR3 DNA sequence: TGCAGTGCTAGAGATGGTTCACGGGGCGCGGGAGACACCATATATTTT.

In its sample, this clonotype was seen many times. The CDR3 bases are TGTGCCAGCAGTTTAACGGGGACCACAGATACGCAGTATTTT. Residues: CASSLTGTTDTQYF. This chain links TRBV28 with TRBJ2-3, with D perhaps being TRBD1 or TRBD2 (5 bases each). CDR1 MDHEN and CDR2 SYDVKM come from the germline V gene. V gave up 2 bases and J gave up 2 bases, with 8 bases separating them. The CDR3 contains 14 residues.

This clonotype was observed a handful of times. This chain connects TRBV7-8 to TRBJ1-1; no firm D call. This CDR3 has 10 amino acids. Germline loops: CDR1 SGHVS, CDR2 FQNEAQ. The germline V and J ends were trimmed by 3 bases and 7 bases, with 3 bases remaining between them. CDR3 sequence (DNA): TGTGCCAGCAGCTTCAATGAAGCTTTCTTT. Translated: CASSFNEAFF.

The chain links TRBV6-6 to TRBJ1-1, with a tentative D call TRBD1 (5 bases). Germline assignment: CDR1 MNHNY and CDR2 SVGAGI (reference sequence). CDR3 length equals 12 residues. V lost 6 bases and J 7 bases, leaving 12 bases between the germline ends. CDR3: CASSPGTDEAFF. CDR3 nucleotides: TGTGCCAGCAGCCCCGGGACCGATGAAGCTTTCTTT.

In this sample, this clonotype turned up a few times. This rearrangement joins TRBV20-1 to TRBJ2-7, with a tentative D call TRBD1 (6 bases). The CDR3 contains 13 residues. Looked up from germline, CDR1 is DFQATT and CDR2 is SNEGSKA (reference sequence). V was cut by 5 bases and J by 6 bases, with 17 bases left in between. CDR3 nucleotides: TGCAGTGCTCGTCCGGGACACTTATTCGAGCAGTACTTC. Protein: CSARPGHLFEQYF.

This clonotype was detected ten times or more. V usage is TRBV6-2 or TRBV6-3 and J usage is TRBJ2-1, with 15 nucleotides matching TRBD2. J lost 5 bases, V lost 6 bases, and 2 bases had no gene match. Germline loops: CDR1 MNHEY, CDR2 SVGEGT. The CDR3 consists of 15 residues. The CDR3 nucleotides read TGTGCCAGCAGCAGGACTAGCGGGAGGGACAATGAGCAGTTCTTC. Translation: CASSRTSGRDNEQFF.

V gene TRBV10-2 combines with J gene TRBJ2-3; D possibly corresponds to TRBD2 (6 bases). The CDR3 covers 15 residues. V lost 6 bases and J lost 5, with 18 bases in between. Germline V CDR1 and CDR2: WSHSY, SAAADI. CDR3 sequence: CASRPGTLVQDTQYF. CDR3 coding DNA: TGCGCCAGCAGGCCCGGGACTCTCGTTCAAGATACGCAGTATTTT.

This clonotype has more than one count but fewer than ten. The CDR3 loop reads CASSLDSYTEAFF. In DNA form, the CDR3 reads TGTGCCAGCAGTTTAGACAGCTACACTGAAGCTTTCTTT. The chain recombines TRBV12-3 or TRBV12-4 with TRBJ1-1, with D hard to call. Trimming took off 1 base at V and 3 bases at J, with 6 bases between the two ends. CDR3 size: 13 residues.

This clonotype occurred a few times. This rearrangement joins TRBV5-1 to TRBJ2-5, with no clear D. CDR1 and CDR2 from the germline V gene are SGHRS and YFSETQ. V lost 5 bases, J lost 5 bases, and 7 bases lay in between. CDR3 length: 11 amino acids. The CDR3 protein is CASRFSETQYF. CDR3 nucleotide sequence: TGCGCCAGCAGATTTTCGGAGACCCAGTACTTC.

This clonotype was found many times. This chain uses TRBV6-5 with TRBJ1-1; no definite D call. Germline CDR1 reads MNHEY; CDR2 reads SVGAGI. The V and J ends lost 3 bases and 7 bases respectively, with 12 bases between them. The CDR3 totals 13 residues. CDR3 DNA sequence: TGTGCCAGCAGTTATATTAACGGCGGTGAAGCTTTCTTT. It yields the protein CASSYINGGEAFF.

V gene TRBV7-2 combines with J gene TRBJ1-6; D is undetermined. Trimming removed 4 bases from V and 10 bases from J, with 8 bases in between. Germline CDR1 and CDR2: SGHTA and FQGNSA. This CDR3 is 12 amino acids long. The CDR3 DNA follows: TGTGCCAGCAGCTCCGCAGGATCACCCCTCCACTTT. This encodes CASSSAGSPLHF.

This sequence joins TRBV9 and TRBJ1-3; D uncertain. CDR3 size: 16 residues. V was cut by 3 bases and J by 4 bases, with 17 bases left in between. CDR1 SGDLS and CDR2 YYNGEE come from the germline V gene. The CDR3 bases are TGTGCCAGCAGCGAGGTACCCAGAACCCCAGGAAACACCATATATTTT. The encoded protein is CASSEVPRTPGNTIYF.

This clonotype was seen at least ten times. The chain combines TRBV5-1 with TRBJ1-4, with a possible D match to TRBD1 (6 bases). Looked up from germline, CDR1 is SGHRS and CDR2 is YFSETQ. There are 13 residues in the CDR3. V was cut by 4 bases and J by 5 bases, with 9 bases left in between. CDR3 protein: CASSDRKNEKLFF. The CDR3 DNA is TGCGCCAGCAGCGACAGGAAGAATGAAAAACTGTTTTTT.

This clonotype was seen only a few times. This rearrangement joins TRBV11-2 to TRBJ2-4; the D gene is possibly TRBD2 (5 bases). Germline V gene lookup returns CDR1 SGHAT and CDR2 FQNNGV. The CDR3 is made up of 13 amino acids. V lost 5 bases and J 9 bases, leaving 14 bases between the germline ends. The chain's CDR3 is CASSPTQAAIQYF. DNA of the CDR3: TGTGCCAGCAGCCCAACCCAAGCGGCCATTCAGTACTTC.

This clonotype has only a few counts. This chain links TRBV5-5 with TRBJ2-5; TRBD1 might be the D (6 bases). In germline, CDR1 is SGHKS, CDR2 YYEKEE (reference sequence). The CDR3 covers 15 residues. Trimming stripped 4 bases from V and 6 bases from J, with 19 bases between. Here the CDR3 reads CASSVRDTIGKTQYF. The CDR3 DNA reads as TGTGCCAGCAGCGTCCGGGACACCATAGGGAAGACCCAGTACTTC.

The chain joins TRBV2 to TRBJ2-1; no firm D call. The CDR3 sequence is 11 residues long. The germline V and J ends were trimmed by 5 bases and 4 bases, with 3 bases remaining between them. The V gene's germline CDR1 is SNHLY and CDR2 FYNNEI. The chain's CDR3 is CASSNYNEQFF. For the CDR3, the DNA is TGTGCCAGCAGTAATTACAATGAGCAGTTCTTC. The full variable domain, in which reference TRBV2 and TRBJ2-1 provide the parts outside the CDR3, is EPEVTQTPSHQVTQMGQEVILRCVPISNHLYFYWYRQILGQKVEFLVSFYNNEISEKSEIFDDQFSVERPDGSNFTLKIRSTKLEDSAMYFCASSNYNEQFFGPGTRLTVL.